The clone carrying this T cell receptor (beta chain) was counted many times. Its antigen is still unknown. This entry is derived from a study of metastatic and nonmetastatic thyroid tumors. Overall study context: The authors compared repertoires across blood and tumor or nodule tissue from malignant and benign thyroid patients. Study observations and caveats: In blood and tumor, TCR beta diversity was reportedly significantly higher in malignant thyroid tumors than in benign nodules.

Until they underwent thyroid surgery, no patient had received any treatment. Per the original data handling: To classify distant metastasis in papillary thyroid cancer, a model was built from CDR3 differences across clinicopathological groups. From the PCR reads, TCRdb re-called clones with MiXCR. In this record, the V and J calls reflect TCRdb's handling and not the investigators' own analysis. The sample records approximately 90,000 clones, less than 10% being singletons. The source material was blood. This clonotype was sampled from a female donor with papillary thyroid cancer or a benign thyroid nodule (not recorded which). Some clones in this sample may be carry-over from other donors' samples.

DNA for the CDR3: TGTGCCAGCAGTGAGGGACAGGGAAATTCACCCCTCCACTTT. Its translation is CASSEGQGNSPLHF. The V call is TRBV2, the J call TRBJ1-6, with 9 nucleotides matching TRBD1. V shed 3 bases, J shed 7 bases, and the junction held 1 base outside the gene matches. Germline V gives CDR1 SNHLY, CDR2 FYNNEI. This CDR3 contains 14 residues.